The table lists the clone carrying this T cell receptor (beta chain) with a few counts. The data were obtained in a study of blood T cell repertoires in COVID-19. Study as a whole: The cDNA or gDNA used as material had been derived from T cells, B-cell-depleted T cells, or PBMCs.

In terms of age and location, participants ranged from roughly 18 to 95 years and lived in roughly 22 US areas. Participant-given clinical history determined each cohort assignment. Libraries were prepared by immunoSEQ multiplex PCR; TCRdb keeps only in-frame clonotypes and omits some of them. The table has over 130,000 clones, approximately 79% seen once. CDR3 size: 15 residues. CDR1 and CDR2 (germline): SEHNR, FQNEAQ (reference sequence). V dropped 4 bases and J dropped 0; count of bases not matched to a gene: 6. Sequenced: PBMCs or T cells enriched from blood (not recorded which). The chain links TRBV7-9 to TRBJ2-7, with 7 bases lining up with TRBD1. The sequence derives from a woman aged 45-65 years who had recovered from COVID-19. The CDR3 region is CASSSQTGSSYEQYF. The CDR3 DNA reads TGTGCCAGCAGCTCCCAGACAGGGAGCTCCTACGAGCAGTACTTC.